Each of the 12 T cell receptor beta chains below was sequenced from the same sample in a study of blood T cell repertoires in COVID-19. Data came from immunoSEQ multiplex PCR; TCRdb stores just in-frame clones and leaves some out. The sample holds under 90,000 clones, 75% to 90% seen once. The source material was peripheral blood. The source of these receptors is a woman aged 80 or over with active or convalescent COVID-19.

The rearrangement links TRBV28 to TRBJ2-3, with 8 bases identical to TRBD2. Germline CDR1 is MDHEN and CDR2 is SYDVKM. The CDR3 covers 16 residues. V shed 7 bases, J shed 0 bases, and the junction held 9 bases outside the gene matches. The CDR3 protein is CASIRGGIFSTDTQYF. The CDR3 DNA is TGTGCCAGCATTCGGGGGGGGATTTTTAGCACAGATACGCAGTATTTT.

This clone was seen a handful of times. This rearrangement joins TRBV9 to TRBJ1-6; TRBD1 aligns across 8 bases. Germline loops: CDR1 SGDLS, CDR2 YYNGEE. This CDR3 spans 16 amino acids. Trimming took 4 bases from V and 4 from J; bases not matched to a gene: 7. The CDR3 is CASSPGTGGYNSPLHF. The CDR3 coding sequence is TGTGCCAGCAGCCCCGGGACAGGCGGTTATAATTCACCCCTCCACTTT.

The chain has TRBV29-1 and TRBJ2-5; 14 bases line up with TRBD2. The CDR3 is 14 amino acids. J lost 3 bases, V lost 3 bases, and 0 bases had no gene match. Germline V CDR1 and CDR2: SQVTM, ANQGSEA. CDR3 amino acids: CSVETSGREETQYF. For the CDR3, the DNA is TGCAGCGTTGAGACTAGCGGGAGGGAAGAGACCCAGTACTTC.

This clone appeared a single time. The V and J genes are TRBV6-6 and TRBJ2-7; 13 bases align to TRBD2. Germline V gene lookup returns CDR1 MNHNY and CDR2 SVGAGI (reference sequence). Losses at the gene ends were 5 bases for V and 2 bases for J; bases not matched to a gene: 6. The CDR3 runs to 16 residues. The CDR3 nucleotides are TGTGCCAGCAGTGACTACGGGACTAGCGGGACCTACGAGCAGTACTTC. Translation: CASSDYGTSGTYEQYF.

This sequence joins TRBV7-9 and TRBJ1-1; possibly TRBD1 for D (6 bases). Per germline, CDR1 SEHNR and CDR2 FQNEAQ (reference sequence). The CDR3 has 14 amino acids. Trimming shortened V by 5 bases and J by 0 bases, and 10 bases separated the two germline ends. The CDR3 coding sequence is TGTGCCAGCAGCCAGGACAGATTGAACACTGAAGCTTTCTTT. As protein: CASSQDRLNTEAFF. The full variable domain, rest sourced from reference TRBV7-9 and TRBJ1-1, is DTGVSQNPRHKITKRGQNVTFRCDPISEHNRLYWYRQTLGQGPEFLTYFQNEAQLEKSRLLSDRFSAERPKGSFSTLEIQRTEQGDSAMYLCASSQDRLNTEAFFGQGTRLTVV.

The chain recombines TRBV28 with TRBJ1-1; possible D gene TRBD1, 6 bases. The CDR3 is 14 residues long. Trimming took 4 bases from V and 2 from J, leaving 11 bases between them. The V gene's germline CDR1 is MDHEN and CDR2 SYDVKM. As DNA, the CDR3 is TGTGCCAGCAGTTCTCAACAGGGAAACACTGAAGCTTTCTTT. This gives the protein CASSSQQGNTEAFF.

The genes are TRBV11-2 and TRBJ1-2; 7 positions match TRBD1. Germline CDR1 reads SGHAT; CDR2 reads FQNNGV. The CDR3 is 15 amino acids. The junction had 6 bases not matched to a gene; V was cut back by 5 bases and J by 0 bases. This chain's CDR3 is CASSPTTGSNYGYTF. For the CDR3, the DNA is TGTGCCAGCAGCCCGACGACAGGGTCTAACTATGGCTACACCTTC.

Regarding this clone: Different DNA sequences within this sample yield the same CDR3. The chain carries TRBV2 and TRBJ1-1; 8 bases line up with TRBD1. In germline, CDR1 is SNHLY, CDR2 FYNNEI. CDR3 length: 14 residues. Unmatched junction bases numbered 2, after V lost 4 bases and J lost 1 base. The CDR3 spells CASSGDRTNTEAFF. In DNA form, the CDR3 reads TGTGCCAGCAGTGGGGACAGGACGAACACTGAAGCTTTCTTT.

The genes are TRBV7-2 and TRBJ2-3; D gene uncertain. The CDR3 covers 12 residues. Per the germline V gene, CDR1 is SGHTA and CDR2 is FQGNSA. The V gene lost 5 bases and the J gene lost 0 bases, with 3 bases spanning the gap. This CDR3 reads CASSPSTDTQYF. For the CDR3, the DNA is TGTGCCAGCAGCCCAAGCACAGATACGCAGTATTTT.

The J gene is TRBJ2-7, the V gene TRBV5-1, with D tentatively TRBD1 (5 bases). Trimming removed 0 bases at V and 3 bases at J, with 7 bases between. Germline CDR1 and CDR2: SGHRS and YFSETQ. The length of the CDR3 is 13 residues. CDR3: CASSLEGIYEQYF. The CDR3 DNA sequence: TGCGCCAGCAGCTTGGAGGGGATCTACGAGCAGTACTTC.

The chain is built from TRBV7-8 and TRBJ2-4; weak D call: TRBD1 (6 bases). Germline values: CDR1 SGHVS, CDR2 FQNEAQ. V was clipped by 6 bases and J by 6 bases, with 12 bases between them. The CDR3 is made up of 13 amino acids. As DNA, the CDR3 is TGTGCCAGCAGTACGGACAGAGGAAACATTCAGTACTTC. Protein product: CASSTDRGNIQYF.

This chain joins TRBV6-2 or TRBV6-3 and TRBJ1-6; a weak D match, TRBD1 (5 bases). The V end lost 2 bases, the J end lost 7 bases, and 12 bases lay between the germline ends. This CDR3 is built from 15 residues. CDR1 MNHEY and CDR2 SVGEGT come from the germline V gene. This CDR3 is CASSYGAAWNSPLHF. DNA of the CDR3: TGTGCCAGCAGTTACGGGGCAGCCTGGAATTCACCCCTCCACTTT.